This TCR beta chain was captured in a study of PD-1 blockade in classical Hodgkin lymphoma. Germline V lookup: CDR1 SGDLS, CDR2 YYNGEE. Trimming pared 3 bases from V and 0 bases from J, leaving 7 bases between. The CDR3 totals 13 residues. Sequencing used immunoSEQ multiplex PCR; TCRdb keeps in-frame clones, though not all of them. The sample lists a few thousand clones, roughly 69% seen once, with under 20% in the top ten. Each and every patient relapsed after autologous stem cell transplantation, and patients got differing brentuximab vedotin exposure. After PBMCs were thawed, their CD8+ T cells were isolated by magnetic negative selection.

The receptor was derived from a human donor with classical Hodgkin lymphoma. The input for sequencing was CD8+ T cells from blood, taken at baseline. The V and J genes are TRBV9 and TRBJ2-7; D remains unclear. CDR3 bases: TGTGCCAGCAGCGGGACGGGCTCCTACGAGCAGTACTTC. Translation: CASSGTGSYEQYF.